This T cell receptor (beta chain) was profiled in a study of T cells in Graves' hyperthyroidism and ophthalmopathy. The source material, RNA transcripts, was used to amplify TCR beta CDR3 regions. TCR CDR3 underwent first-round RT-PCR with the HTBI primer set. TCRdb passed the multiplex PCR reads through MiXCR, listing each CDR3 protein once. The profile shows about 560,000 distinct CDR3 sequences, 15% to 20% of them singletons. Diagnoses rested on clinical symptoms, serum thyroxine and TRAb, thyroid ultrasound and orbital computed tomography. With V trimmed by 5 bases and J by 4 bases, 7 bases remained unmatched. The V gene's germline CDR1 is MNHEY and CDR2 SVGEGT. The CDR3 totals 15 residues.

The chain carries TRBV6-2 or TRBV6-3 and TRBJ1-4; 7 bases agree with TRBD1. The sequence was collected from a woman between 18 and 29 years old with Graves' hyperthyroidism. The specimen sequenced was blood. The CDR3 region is CASSRRDRDNEKLFF. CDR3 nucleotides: TGTGCCAGCAGTCGCCGGGACAGAGATAATGAAAAACTGTTTTTT.